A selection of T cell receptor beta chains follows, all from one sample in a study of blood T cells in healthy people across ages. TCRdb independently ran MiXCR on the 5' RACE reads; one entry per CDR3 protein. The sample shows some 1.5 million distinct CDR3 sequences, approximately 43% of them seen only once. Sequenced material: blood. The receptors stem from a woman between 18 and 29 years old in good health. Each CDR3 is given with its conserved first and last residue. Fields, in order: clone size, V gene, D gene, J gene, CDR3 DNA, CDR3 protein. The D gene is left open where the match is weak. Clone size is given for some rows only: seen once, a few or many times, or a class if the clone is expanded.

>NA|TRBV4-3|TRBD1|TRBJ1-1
TGCGCCAGCAGCCAAAATTCACTGGACAGGGGAAACACTGAAGCTTTCTTT
CASSQNSLDRGNTEAFF
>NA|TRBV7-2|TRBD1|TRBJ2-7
TGTGCCAGCAGCCCAGGGACAGGGGATCAGAAGCAGTACTTC
CASSPGTGDQKQYF
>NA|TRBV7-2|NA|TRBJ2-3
TGTGCCAGCAGCTTAGTCGTGGGAGTAGGAACTAGCACAGATACGCAGTATTTT
CASSLVVGVGTSTDTQYF
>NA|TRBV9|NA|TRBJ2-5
TGTGCCAGCAGCGTAGTCCCCTCAATGGACGCCCAAGGGCAGTACTTC
CASSVVPSMDAQGQYF
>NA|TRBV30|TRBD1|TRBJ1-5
TGTGCCTGGACGCGATGGCCGGGACAGAGTCAGCCCCAGCATTTT
CAWTRWPGQSQPQHF
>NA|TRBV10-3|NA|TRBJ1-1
TGTGTCATCAGTGAGTCGTATTTCCAAGGGGGAGCTTTCTTT
CVISESYFQGGAFF
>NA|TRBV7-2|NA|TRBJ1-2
TGTGCCAGCAGCTTAGAGTCGGGTCGGGAACTTAGGGGCTACACCTTC
CASSLESGRELRGYTF
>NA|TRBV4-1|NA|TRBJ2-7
TGCGCCAGCAGCCACGCTGTTGTGGGGGGAATCCCCTACGAGCAGTACTTC
CASSHAVVGGIPYEQYF
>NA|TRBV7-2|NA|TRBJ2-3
TGTGCCAGCAGCGAGGGGGAGCAGAGGCAGTATTTT
CASSEGEQRQYF
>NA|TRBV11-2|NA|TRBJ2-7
TGTGCCAGCAGCTACTCAGTTCCCGCCTACGAGCAGTACTTC
CASSYSVPAYEQYF
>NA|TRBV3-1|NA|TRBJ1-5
TGTGCCAGCAGCCAAACCTTCAATCAGCCCCAGCATTTT
CASSQTFNQPQHF
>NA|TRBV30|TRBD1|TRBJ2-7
TGTGCCTGGAGTGTAGGGACAGGGGGTTCCTACGAGCAGTACTTC
CAWSVGTGGSYEQYF
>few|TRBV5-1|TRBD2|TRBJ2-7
TGCGCCAGAAGCTTGGCCGGGGGGGCCGACTACGAGCAGTACTTC
CARSLAGGADYEQYF
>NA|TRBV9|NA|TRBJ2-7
TGTGCCAGCAGCGTAGGAGGGTCGATGAGCGAGCAGTACTTC
CASSVGGSMSEQYF
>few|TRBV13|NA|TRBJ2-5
TGTGCCAGCAGCTCCTCAAGGGATGGGGAGACCCAGTACTTC
CASSSSRDGETQYF
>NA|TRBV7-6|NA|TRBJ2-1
TGTGCCAGCAGCTCGTTGCCCGTTAGCTCCTACAATGAGCAGTTCTTC
CASSSLPVSSYNEQFF
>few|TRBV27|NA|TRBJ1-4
TGTGCCAGCAGTTCCCTGGAGGGGGGCGAAAAACTGTTTTTT
CASSSLEGGEKLFF
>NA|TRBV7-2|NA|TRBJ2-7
TGTGCCAGCAGCCAGGAGACATCCCGGGTCTACGAGCAGTACTTC
CASSQETSRVYEQYF
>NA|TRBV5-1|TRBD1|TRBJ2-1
TGCGCCAGCAGCTGGACGGGACAGGGTTACTACAATGAGCAGTTCTTC
CASSWTGQGYYNEQFF
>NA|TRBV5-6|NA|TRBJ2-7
TGTGCCAGCAGCTTTACACCCGGACGTGCTTTCTACAATGAGCAGTACTTC
CASSFTPGRAFYNEQYF
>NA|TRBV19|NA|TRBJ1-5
TGTGCCAGTAGTATATGGGGGGCCGGGAATCAGCCCCAGCATTTT
CASSIWGAGNQPQHF
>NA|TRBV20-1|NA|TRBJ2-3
TGCAGTGCCGCGACTAGTAGCACAGATACGCAGTATTTT
CSAATSSTDTQYF
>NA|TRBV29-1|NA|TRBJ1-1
TGCAGCGTTTCACAGGGTCCCCTAGCCCCTGAAGCTTTCTTT
CSVSQGPLAPEAFF
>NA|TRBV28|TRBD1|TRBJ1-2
TGTGCCAGCAGGGCTCAACAGGGGTTCGATGGCTACACCTTC
CASRAQQGFDGYTF
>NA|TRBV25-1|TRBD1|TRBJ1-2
TGTGCCAGCAGTGAATCGTCGGTCCAGGGGGCGAATTATGGCTACACCTTC
CASSESSVQGANYGYTF
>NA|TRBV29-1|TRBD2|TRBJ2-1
TGCAGCGTTTTAGCGGGAGGGCCCTGGAATGAGCAGTTCTTC
CSVLAGGPWNEQFF
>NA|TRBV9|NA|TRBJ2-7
TGTGCCAGCAGCCCCTTCCGAAGGGAATACAATGAGCAGTACTTC
CASSPFRREYNEQYF